This T cell receptor (beta chain) was recovered during a study of OX40 agonist ivuxolimab in advanced cancers. With 6 bases removed from V and 2 bases from J, the gap between germline ends came to 10 bases. The CDR3 length is 13 residues. Germline CDR1 reads MNHNY; CDR2 reads SVGAGI (reference sequence). Clones were read by immunoSEQ multiplex PCR, and TCRdb kept only the in-frame ones, dropping some. The repertoire holds around 67,000 clones, with around 82% as singletons. The TCR sequence derives from an adult with an advanced solid tumor such as melanoma, head and neck, liver or kidney cancer. Source: CD4+ or CD8+ T cells sorted from blood, taken in a trial of the OX40 agonist ivuxolimab. The V call is TRBV6-6, the J call TRBJ1-2; maybe TRBD1 (6 bases). Here the CDR3 DNA reads TGTGCCAGCAGCAGAGGACAGAACTATGGCTACACCTTC. Its protein is CASSRGQNYGYTF.